This entry concerns a single T cell receptor beta chain. V dropped 0 bases and J dropped 0 bases, with 27 bases sitting between them. CDR1 and CDR2 from the germline V gene are MNHEY and SMNVEV (reference sequence). This CDR3 comprises 21 residues. This entry belongs to a study of shared clonotypes between healthy human individuals. Background on the study: Each donor's CD8 memory used one plate, CD8 naive two, each CD4 subset three.

CD45RO-negative cells were positively selected for CCR7, leaving out terminally differentiated effector memory CD45RA+ cells. Data came from immunoSEQ multiplex PCR; TCRdb stores just in-frame clones and leaves some out. The repertoire includes about 2,100,000 clones, about 92% of them detected once, and 1.5% to 2% sits in the top ten. The material sequenced was naive CD8+ T cells from PBMCs. The TCR comes from a man aged 18 to 30 in good health. Some clones in this sample may be carry-over from other donors' samples. The rearrangement links TRBV27 to TRBJ2-7; a weak D match, TRBD2 (5 bases). CDR3 coding DNA: TGTGCCAGCAGTTTATCCTTACTCTGGGAAGCAGACTACTTGAGCTCCTACGAGCAGTACTTC. It translates to CASSLSLLWEADYLSSYEQYF.